The subject of this entry is one T cell receptor beta chain. The source of the sample is a study of OX40 agonist ivuxolimab in advanced cancers. The assay was immunoSEQ multiplex PCR, and TCRdb's table has in-frame clones only and misses some. Found here are around 100,000 clones, around nine tenths of them singletons; the top ten hold around 0.33%. The ends lost 2 bases at V and 10 bases at J; junction bases unmatched: 6. Per germline, CDR1 SGHTA and CDR2 FQGTGA. The CDR3 loop spans 13 amino acids. The gene calls are TRBV7-3 and TRBJ2-7; 9 bases line up with TRBD2. Sample: CD4+ or CD8+ T cells sorted from blood, taken in a trial of the OX40 agonist ivuxolimab. The sequence was collected from an adult with an advanced solid tumor such as melanoma, head and neck, liver or kidney cancer. The CDR3: CASSLSSGTTQYF. CDR3 in DNA: TGTGCCAGCAGCTTATCTAGCGGGACAACTCAGTACTTC.